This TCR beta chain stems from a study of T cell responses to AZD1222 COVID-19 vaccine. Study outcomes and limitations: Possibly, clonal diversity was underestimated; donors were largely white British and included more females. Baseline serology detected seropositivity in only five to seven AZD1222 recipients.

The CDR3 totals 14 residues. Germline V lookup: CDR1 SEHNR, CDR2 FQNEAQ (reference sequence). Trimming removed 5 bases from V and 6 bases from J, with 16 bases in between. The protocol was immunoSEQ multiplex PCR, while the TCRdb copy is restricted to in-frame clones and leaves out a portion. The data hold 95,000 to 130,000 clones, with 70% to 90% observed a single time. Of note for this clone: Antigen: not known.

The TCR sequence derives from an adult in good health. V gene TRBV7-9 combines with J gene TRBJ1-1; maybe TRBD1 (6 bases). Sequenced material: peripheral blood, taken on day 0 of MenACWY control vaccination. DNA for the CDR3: TGTGCCAGCAGCCCACCCCCTACAGGGTCTGAAGCTTTCTTT. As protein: CASSPPPTGSEAFF. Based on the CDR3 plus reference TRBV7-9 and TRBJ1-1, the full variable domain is DTGVSQNPRHKITKRGQNVTFRCDPISEHNRLYWYRQTLGQGPEFLTYFQNEAQLEKSRLLSDRFSAERPKGSFSTLEIQRTEQGDSAMYLCASSPPPTGSEAFFGQGTRLTVV.